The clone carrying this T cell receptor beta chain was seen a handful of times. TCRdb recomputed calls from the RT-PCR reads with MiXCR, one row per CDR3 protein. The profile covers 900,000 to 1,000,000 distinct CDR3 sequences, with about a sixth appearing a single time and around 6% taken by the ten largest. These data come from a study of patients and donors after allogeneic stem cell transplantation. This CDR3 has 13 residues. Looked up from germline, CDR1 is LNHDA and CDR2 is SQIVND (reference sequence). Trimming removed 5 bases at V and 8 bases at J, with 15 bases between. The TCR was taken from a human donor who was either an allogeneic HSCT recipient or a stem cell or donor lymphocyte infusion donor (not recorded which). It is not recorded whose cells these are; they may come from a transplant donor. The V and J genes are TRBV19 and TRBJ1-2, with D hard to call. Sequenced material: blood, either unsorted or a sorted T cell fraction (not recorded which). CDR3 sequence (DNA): TGTGCCAGTAGTGCCCGGACGGTGATCGGCTACACCTTC. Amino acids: CASSARTVIGYTF.